This TCR beta chain was retrieved from a study of blood T cell repertoires in COVID-19. For the study at large: Sites across the United States, Italy and Spain contributed samples from acute and convalescent COVID-19.

In its sample, this clone was seen a few times. Clones were read by immunoSEQ multiplex PCR, and TCRdb kept only the in-frame ones, dropping some. Of 100,000 to 120,000 clones listed, 84% are singletons. Per the germline V gene, CDR1 is SGHAT and CDR2 is FQNNGV. The V end was cut by 0 bases, the J end by 6 bases, with 14 bases between. This CDR3 contains 15 residues. The receptor comes from a woman aged 40 to 55 with acute or convalescent COVID-19. What was sequenced was peripheral blood. This rearrangement joins TRBV11-2 to TRBJ1-2; D perhaps matches TRBD1 (5 bases). CDR3 bases: TGTGCCAGCAGCTTAGATTTTCCCCCAGGGAATGGCTACACCTTC. Translation gives CASSLDFPPGNGYTF.